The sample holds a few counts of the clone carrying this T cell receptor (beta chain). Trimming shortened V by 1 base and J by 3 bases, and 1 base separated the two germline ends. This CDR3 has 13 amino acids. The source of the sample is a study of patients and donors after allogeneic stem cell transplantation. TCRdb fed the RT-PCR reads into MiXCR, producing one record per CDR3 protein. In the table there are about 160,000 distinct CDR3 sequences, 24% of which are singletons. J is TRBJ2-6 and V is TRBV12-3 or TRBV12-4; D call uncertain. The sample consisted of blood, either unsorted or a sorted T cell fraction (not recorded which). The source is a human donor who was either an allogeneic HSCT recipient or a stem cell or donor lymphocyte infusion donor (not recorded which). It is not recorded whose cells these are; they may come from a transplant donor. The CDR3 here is CASSLVGANVLTF. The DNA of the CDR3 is TGTGCCAGCAGTTTAGTTGGGGCCAACGTCCTGACTTTC.